This TCR beta chain was observed in a study of T cell changes during pregnancy in multiple sclerosis. Germline CDR1 and CDR2: SNHLY and FYNNEI. This CDR3 is built from 10 residues. V shed 9 bases and J shed 5 bases, with 7 bases lying between them. The assay was immunoSEQ multiplex PCR, and TCRdb's table has in-frame clones only and misses some. The sample gives tens of thousands of clones, approximately 86% of which show up once; around 8% is in the top ten. The rearrangement links TRBV2 to TRBJ2-5, with D unclear. The sample in question was CD8+ T cells from peripheral blood mononuclear cells, obtained before pregnancy. The TCR sequence derives from a female donor with multiple sclerosis, enrolled in a pregnancy study. The CDR3 loop is CARPGETQYF. The CDR3 region has the DNA TGTGCCAGACCCGGGGAGACCCAGTACTTC.